This entry concerns a single T cell receptor beta chain. The data were taken from a study of blood T cell repertoires in COVID-19. On the study more broadly: Acute and convalescent COVID-19 samples came from the United States, Italy and Spain.

Germline CDR1 is KGHSH and CDR2 is LQKENI. The CDR3 length is 13 residues. V lost 1 base, J lost 6 bases, and 7 bases lay in between. Assay: immunoSEQ multiplex PCR; the TCRdb copy retains only in-frame clones and omits some. There are 180,000 or so clones in the sample; 65% to 90% occur only once, and around 8.3% lies in the top ten. Material for sequencing was peripheral blood. The chain employs TRBV18 and TRBJ2-1, with D unclear. This receptor was obtained from a man in his sixties with acute or convalescent COVID-19. The CDR3 loop is CASSPQQLNEQFF. The CDR3 nucleotides are TGTGCCAGCTCACCACAACAGCTCAATGAGCAGTTCTTC.